The present T cell receptor (beta chain) was sequenced within a study of OX40 agonist ivuxolimab in advanced cancers. Study-wide background: The drug used for patients, ivuxolimab, was an agonistic anti-OX40 (CD134) antibody. Study observations and caveats: CD8+ T cells showed, on average, more clonal expansion than CD4+ cells. At doses 0.1 to 3.0 mg/kg, CD4+ and CD8+ clones expanded.

CDR3 length: 13 amino acids. V lost 0 bases and J 8 bases, leaving 10 bases between the germline ends. The germline gives CDR1 MNHEY, CDR2 SVGAGI. Points on this clone: Its cognate antigen is unknown.

Enrollment shut out patients with autoimmune disease history or systemic immunosuppression. TCRdb's copy holds only in-frame clones and misses some; the assay was immunoSEQ multiplex PCR. The sample consists of some 69,000 clones, almost 90% of them appearing once. The sample consisted of CD4+ or CD8+ T cells sorted from blood, taken in a trial of the OX40 agonist ivuxolimab. This TCR was recovered from an adult with an advanced solid tumor such as melanoma, head and neck, liver or kidney cancer. The genes are TRBV6-5 and TRBJ1-1; D ambiguous. The CDR3 nucleotides read TGTGCCAGCAGTTACTCGTTTGGGTTCGAAGCTTTCTTT. Translation: CASSYSFGFEAFF.